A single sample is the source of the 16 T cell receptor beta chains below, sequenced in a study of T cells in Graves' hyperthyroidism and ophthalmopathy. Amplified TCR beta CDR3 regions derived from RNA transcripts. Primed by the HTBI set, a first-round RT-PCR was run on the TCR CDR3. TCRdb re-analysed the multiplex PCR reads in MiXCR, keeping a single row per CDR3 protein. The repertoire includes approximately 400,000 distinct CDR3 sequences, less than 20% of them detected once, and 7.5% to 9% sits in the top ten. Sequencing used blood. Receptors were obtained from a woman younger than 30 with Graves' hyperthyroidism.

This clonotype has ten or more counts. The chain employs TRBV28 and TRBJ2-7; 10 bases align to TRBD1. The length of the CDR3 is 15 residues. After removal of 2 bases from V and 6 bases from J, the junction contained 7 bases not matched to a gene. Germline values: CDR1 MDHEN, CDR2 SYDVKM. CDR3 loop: CASSLPRDRGGEQYF. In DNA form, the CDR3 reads TGTGCCAGCAGTTTACCCCGGGACAGGGGAGGCGAGCAGTACTTC.

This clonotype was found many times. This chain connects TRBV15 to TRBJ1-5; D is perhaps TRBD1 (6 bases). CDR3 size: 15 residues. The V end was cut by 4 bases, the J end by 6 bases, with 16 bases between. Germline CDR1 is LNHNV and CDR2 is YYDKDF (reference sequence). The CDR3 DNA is TGTGCCACCAGCATGGTGGGGGCCTCGGGTCAGCCCCAGCATTTT. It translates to CATSMVGASGQPQHF.

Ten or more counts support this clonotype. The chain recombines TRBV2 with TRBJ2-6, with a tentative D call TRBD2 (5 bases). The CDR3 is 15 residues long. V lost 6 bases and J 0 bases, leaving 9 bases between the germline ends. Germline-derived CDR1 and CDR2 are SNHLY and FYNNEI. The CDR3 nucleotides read TGTGCCAGCAGATCTGGAGGCTCTGGGGCCAACGTCCTGACTTTC. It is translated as CASRSGGSGANVLTF. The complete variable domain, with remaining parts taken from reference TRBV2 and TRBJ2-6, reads EPEVTQTPSHQVTQMGQEVILRCVPISNHLYFYWYRQILGQKVEFLVSFYNNEISEKSEIFDDQFSVERPDGSNFTLKIRSTKLEDSAMYFCASRSGGSGANVLTFGAGSRLTVL.

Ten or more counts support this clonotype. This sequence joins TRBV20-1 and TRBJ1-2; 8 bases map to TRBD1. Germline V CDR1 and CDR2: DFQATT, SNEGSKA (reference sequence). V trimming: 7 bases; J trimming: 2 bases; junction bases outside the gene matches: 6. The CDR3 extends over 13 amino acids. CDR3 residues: CSVGQGANYGYTF. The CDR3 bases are TGCAGTGTTGGACAGGGCGCAAACTATGGCTACACCTTC.

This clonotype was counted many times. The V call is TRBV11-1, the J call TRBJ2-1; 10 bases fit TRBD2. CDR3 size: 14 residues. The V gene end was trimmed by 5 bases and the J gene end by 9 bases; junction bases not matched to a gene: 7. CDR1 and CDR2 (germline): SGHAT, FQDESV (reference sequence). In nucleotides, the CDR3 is TGTGCCAGCAGCGCCTCTAGCGGGAGAACTGAGCAGTTCTTC. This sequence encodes CASSASSGRTEQFF.

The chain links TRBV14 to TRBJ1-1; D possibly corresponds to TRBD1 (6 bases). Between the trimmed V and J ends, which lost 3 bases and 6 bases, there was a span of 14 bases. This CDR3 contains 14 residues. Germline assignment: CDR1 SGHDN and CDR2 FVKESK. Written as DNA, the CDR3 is TGTGCCAGCAGCCACAGGGGCCCCAGGGCTGAAGCTTTCTTT. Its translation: CASSHRGPRAEAFF. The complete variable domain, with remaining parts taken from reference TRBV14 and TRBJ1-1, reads EAGVTQFPSHSVIEKGQTVTLRCDPISGHDNLYWYRRVMGKEIKFLLHFVKESKQDESGMPNNRFLAERTGGTYSTLKVQPAELEDSGVYFCASSHRGPRAEAFFGQGTRLTVV.

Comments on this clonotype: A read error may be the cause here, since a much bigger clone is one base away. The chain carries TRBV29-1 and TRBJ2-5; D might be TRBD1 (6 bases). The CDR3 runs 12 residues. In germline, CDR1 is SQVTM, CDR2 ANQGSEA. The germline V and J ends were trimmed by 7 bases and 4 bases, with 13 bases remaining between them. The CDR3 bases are TGCAGCGGATTAACAGGGAGAGAGACCCAGTACTTC. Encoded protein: CSGLTGRETQYF.

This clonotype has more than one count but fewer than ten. Written as DNA, the CDR3 is TGTGCCAGTAGTTACGACAACTATGGCTACACCTTC. The encoded protein is CASSYDNYGYTF. The chain carries TRBV19 and TRBJ1-2; D is undetermined. The CDR3 totals 12 residues. Germline V gene data show CDR1 as LNHDA and CDR2 as SQIVND (reference sequence). V lost 5 bases to trimming and J lost 2 bases, with 6 bases between them.

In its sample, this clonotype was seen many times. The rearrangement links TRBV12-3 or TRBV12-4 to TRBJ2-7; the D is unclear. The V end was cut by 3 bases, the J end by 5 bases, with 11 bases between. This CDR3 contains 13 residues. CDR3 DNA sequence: TGTGCCAGCAGTTTCTGGTTGAGCGACGAGCAGTACTTC. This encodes CASSFWLSDEQYF.

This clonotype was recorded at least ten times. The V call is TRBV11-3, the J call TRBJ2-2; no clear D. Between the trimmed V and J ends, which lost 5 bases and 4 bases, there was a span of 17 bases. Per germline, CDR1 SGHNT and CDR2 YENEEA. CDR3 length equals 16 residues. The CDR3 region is CASSLPPAPSTGELFF. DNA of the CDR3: TGTGCCAGCAGCCTGCCCCCTGCACCTTCCACCGGGGAGCTGTTTTTT.

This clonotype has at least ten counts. In DNA form, the CDR3 reads TGTGCCAGCAGTGCGACATCCCCTCGTTACGAGCAGTACTTC. It translates to CASSATSPRYEQYF. The chain couples TRBV28 to TRBJ2-7; D gene uncertain. With 5 bases removed from V and 4 bases from J, the gap between germline ends came to 15 bases. The CDR3 loop spans 14 amino acids. Germline V gives CDR1 MDHEN, CDR2 SYDVKM.

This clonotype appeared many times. CDR3 coding DNA: TGTGCCAGCAGTCTAAGAGGGCAGGAGCAGTTCTTC. Residues: CASSLRGQEQFF. The chain has TRBV14 and TRBJ2-1; possibly TRBD2 for D (5 bases). This CDR3 has 12 amino acids. The V gene lost 6 bases and the J gene lost 10 bases, with 13 bases spanning the gap. Looked up from germline, CDR1 is SGHDN and CDR2 is FVKESK. Full variable domain (remainder filled in from reference TRBV14 and TRBJ2-1): EAGVTQFPSHSVIEKGQTVTLRCDPISGHDNLYWYRRVMGKEIKFLLHFVKESKQDESGMPNNRFLAERTGGTYSTLKVQPAELEDSGVYFCASSLRGQEQFFGPGTRLTVL.

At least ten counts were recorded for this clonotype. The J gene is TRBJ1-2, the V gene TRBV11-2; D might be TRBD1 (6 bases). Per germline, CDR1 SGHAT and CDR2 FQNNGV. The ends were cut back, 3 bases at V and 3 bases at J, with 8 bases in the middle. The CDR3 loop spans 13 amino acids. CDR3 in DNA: TGTGCCAGCAGCTTGGGACAACACTATGGCTACACCTTC. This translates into CASSLGQHYGYTF.

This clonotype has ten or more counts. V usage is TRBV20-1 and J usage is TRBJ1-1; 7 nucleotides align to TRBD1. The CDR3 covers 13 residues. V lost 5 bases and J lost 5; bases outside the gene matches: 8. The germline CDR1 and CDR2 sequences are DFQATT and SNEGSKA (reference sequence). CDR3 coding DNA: TGCAGTGCTCGACAGGGATCATGGACTGAAGCTTTCTTT. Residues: CSARQGSWTEAFF.

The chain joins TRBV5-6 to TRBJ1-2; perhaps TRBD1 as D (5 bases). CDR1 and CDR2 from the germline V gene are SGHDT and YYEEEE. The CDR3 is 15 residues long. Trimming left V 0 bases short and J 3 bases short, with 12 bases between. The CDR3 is CASSLALTADYGYTF. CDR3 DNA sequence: TGTGCCAGCAGCTTGGCCTTGACAGCGGACTATGGCTACACCTTC.

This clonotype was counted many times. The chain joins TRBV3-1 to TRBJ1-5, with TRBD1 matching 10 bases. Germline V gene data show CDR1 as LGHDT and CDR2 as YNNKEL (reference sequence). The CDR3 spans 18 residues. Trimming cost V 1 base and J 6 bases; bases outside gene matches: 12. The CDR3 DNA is TGTGCCAGCAGCCAAGTAAAAGGACAGGGGGAGATAGGTCAGCCCCAGCATTTT. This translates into CASSQVKGQGEIGQPQHF.